The next 25 T cell receptor beta chains were all read from a single sample in a study of type 1 and type 2 diabetes patients. The PCR template was genomic DNA. The TCR beta CDR3 region was amplified using 30 forward and 13 reverse primers. TCRdb re-analysed the multiplex PCR reads in MiXCR, keeping a single row per CDR3 protein. The profile shows under 300,000 distinct CDR3 sequences, more than 40% of them singletons. The material sequenced was peripheral blood mononuclear cells (PBMCs). These receptors all come from a man between 18 and 29 years old with type 2 diabetes.

This chain joins TRBV10-1 and TRBJ2-5; 8 bases map to TRBD2. Looked up from germline, CDR1 is WNHNN and CDR2 is SYGVQD (reference sequence). Germline trimming cut 6 bases from V and 0 bases from J; bases unmatched to any gene: 9. The CDR3 loop spans 16 amino acids. The CDR3 loop reads CASRAGTRVYQETQYF. Here the CDR3 DNA reads TGCGCCAGCAGAGCTGGGACTAGAGTGTACCAAGAGACCCAGTACTTC.

The sample holds one count of this clonotype. A read error may account for a junction end that differs from germline. The genes are TRBV6-6 and TRBJ1-6; 8 bases are a match to TRBD1. Germline V gene sequence: CDR1 MNHNY, CDR2 SVGAGI (reference sequence). This CDR3 contains 15 residues. CDR3 sequence reads: CAISEQGAANSPLHF. CDR3 coding DNA: TGTGCCATCAGTGAGCAGGGGGCTGCGAATTCACCCCTCCACTTT.

The sample holds one count of this clonotype. This chain joins TRBV7-6 and TRBJ2-1; 7 nucleotides line up with TRBD2. Germline V gene lookup returns CDR1 SGHVS and CDR2 FNYEAQ. V lost 6 bases, J lost 2 bases, and 7 bases stayed unmatched. CDR3 length equals 15 residues. The CDR3 loop reads CASRPGGTTYNEQFF. The CDR3 DNA sequence: TGTGCCAGCAGGCCCGGGGGGACTACCTACAATGAGCAGTTCTTC. The full variable domain, with the rest looked up from reference TRBV7-6 and TRBJ2-1, is GAGVSQSPRYKVTKRGQDVALRCDPISGHVSLYWYRQALGQGPEFLTYFNYEAQQDKSGLPNDRFSAERPEGSISTLTIQRTEQRDSAMYRCASRPGGTTYNEQFFGPGTRLTVL.

As regards this clonotype: A much larger clone sits a single nucleotide away, making a read error possible. The gene calls are TRBV15 and TRBJ1-6; no reliable D call. CDR1 LNHNV and CDR2 YYDKDF come from the germline V gene (reference sequence). The CDR3 has 15 amino acids. The CDR3 DNA reads TGTGCCACCGGCAGTGAAGGACTGAATAATTCACCCCTCCACTTT. Its translation is CATGSEGLNNSPLHF. Filled out from reference TRBV15 and TRBJ1-6, the complete variable domain reads DAMVIQNPRYQVTQFGKPVTLSCSQTLNHNVMYWYQQKSSQAPKLLFHYYDKDFNNEADTPDNFQSRRPNTSFCFLDIRSPGLGDTAMYLCATGSEGLNNSPLHFGNGTRLTVT.

This chain connects TRBV2 to TRBJ2-7; possibly TRBD1 for D (7 bases). V dropped 5 bases and J dropped 5 bases, with 16 bases sitting between them. Germline-derived CDR1 and CDR2 are SNHLY and FYNNEI. The CDR3 is made up of 14 amino acids. The CDR3 sequence is CASSYRGGTDEQYF. CDR3 sequence (DNA): TGTGCCAGCAGTTACAGGGGAGGCACAGACGAGCAGTACTTC. The full variable domain, rest sourced from reference TRBV2 and TRBJ2-7, is EPEVTQTPSHQVTQMGQEVILRCVPISNHLYFYWYRQILGQKVEFLVSFYNNEISEKSEIFDDQFSVERPDGSNFTLKIRSTKLEDSAMYFCASSYRGGTDEQYFGPGTRLTVT.

The chain is built from TRBV20-1 and TRBJ2-5; TRBD2 matches 9 bases. The CDR3 runs 13 residues. CDR1 and CDR2 (germline): DFQATT, SNEGSKA (reference sequence). V was pared by 2 bases and J by 5 bases, with 3 bases of the junction left unmatched. CDR3 nucleotides: TGCAGTGCTAGACTAGCGGGGATGGAGACCCAGTACTTC. As protein: CSARLAGMETQYF.

In its sample, this clonotype was seen a few times. The chain has TRBV6-5 and TRBJ1-1, with D perhaps matching TRBD1 (5 bases). Trimming pared 1 base from V and 6 bases from J, leaving 12 bases between. This CDR3 has 14 residues. In germline, CDR1 is MNHEY, CDR2 SVGAGI. The CDR3 coding sequence is TGTGCCAGCAGTTACTGGGAGGGGTTGGCTGAAGCTTTCTTT. This codes for CASSYWEGLAEAFF.

The chain joins TRBV30 to TRBJ2-7; 9 nucleotides align to TRBD1. CDR3 length equals 14 residues. After removal of 2 bases from V and 5 bases from J, the junction contained 7 bases not matched to a gene. Germline CDR1 reads GTSNPN; CDR2 reads SVGIG (reference sequence). The CDR3 bases are TGTGCCTGGAGTACGGGGACAGGGTCCAACGAGCAGTACTTC. It translates to CAWSTGTGSNEQYF.

This clonotype was detected ten times or more. The chain uses TRBV15 and TRBJ2-6; D might be TRBD2 (5 bases). CDR1 and CDR2 from the germline V gene are LNHNV and YYDKDF (reference sequence). CDR3 length: 17 amino acids. Trimming stripped 8 bases from V and 0 bases from J, with 17 bases between. The CDR3 DNA is TGTGCCACCGGAAGAAGAGGGAAGATCTCTGGGGCCAACGTCCTGACTTTC. Translated, it gives CATGRRGKISGANVLTF.

This sequence joins TRBV27 and TRBJ1-1; 8 bases match TRBD1. The germline CDR1 and CDR2 sequences are MNHEY and SMNVEV (reference sequence). The CDR3 runs 15 residues. V trimming: 4 bases; J trimming: 4 bases; junction bases outside the gene matches: 8. In DNA, the CDR3 is TGTGCCAGCAGTTCAAACAGGGGGTGGAGCACTGAAGCTTTCTTT. It translates to CASSSNRGWSTEAFF.

CDR3 sequence (DNA): TGTGCCAGCAGCTTAAGTCAGGGCACAGATACGCAGTATTTT. Protein: CASSLSQGTDTQYF. The gene calls are TRBV7-2 and TRBJ2-3; no clear D. The V end lost 2 bases, the J end lost 1 base, and 7 bases lay between the germline ends. Germline V gene sequence: CDR1 SGHTA, CDR2 FQGNSA. The CDR3 is made up of 14 amino acids.

A few counts support this clonotype. The CDR3 sequence: CASGSDGTGKRDQYF. The CDR3 region has the DNA TGTGCTAGTGGTTCAGACGGGACAGGCAAGCGAGACCAGTACTTC. The rearrangement uses TRBV12-5 and TRBJ2-5, with 8 bases lining up with TRBD1. J lost 10 bases, V lost 4 bases, and 14 bases had no gene match. Germline V CDR1 and CDR2: LGHNT, FRNRAP. The CDR3 has 15 residues.

Only a few counts were recorded for this clonotype. J is TRBJ1-6 and V is TRBV2, with D possibly TRBD1 on 6 matching bases. Trimming took off 4 bases at V and 7 bases at J, with 14 bases between the two ends. The germline gives CDR1 SNHLY, CDR2 FYNNEI. CDR3 size: 15 residues. The CDR3: CASSAPGGANSPLHF. CDR3 nucleotide sequence: TGTGCCAGCAGTGCCCCCGGGGGGGCGAATTCACCCCTCCACTTT.

This sequence joins TRBV5-1 and TRBJ2-7; no clear D gene. The V end was cut by 3 bases, the J end by 6 bases, with 10 bases between. Germline V gives CDR1 SGHRS, CDR2 YFSETQ. CDR3 length equals 12 residues. This chain's CDR3 is CASSSTLPEQYF. CDR3 sequence (DNA): TGCGCCAGCAGCTCTACGCTCCCCGAGCAGTACTTC.

A few counts support this clonotype. This chain connects TRBV7-2 to TRBJ2-5, with 12 bases identical to TRBD2. After removal of 4 bases from V and 1 base from J, the junction contained 1 base not matched to a gene. The CDR3 sequence is 15 residues long. The germline gives CDR1 SGHTA, CDR2 FQGNSA. The CDR3 sequence is CASSSSGGVQETQYF. The DNA for the CDR3 is TGTGCCAGCAGCTCTAGCGGGGGGGTCCAAGAGACCCAGTACTTC.

CDR3 bases: TGTGCCAGTAGTTCCACAGATGGACAGGGTAATCAGCCCCAGCATTTT. Translated, it gives CASSSTDGQGNQPQHF. The rearrangement links TRBV19 to TRBJ1-5; 8 bases agree with TRBD1. Looked up from germline, CDR1 is LNHDA and CDR2 is SQIVND (reference sequence). Unmatched junction bases numbered 10, after V lost 5 bases and J lost 4 bases. This CDR3 has 16 residues.

The rearrangement links TRBV7-3 to TRBJ1-1, with D uncertain. There are 14 residues in the CDR3. Trimming took 5 bases from V and 5 from J, leaving 15 bases between them. In germline, CDR1 is SGHTA, CDR2 FQGTGA. The CDR3 sequence is CASSPRTGMTEAFF. The CDR3 bases are TGTGCCAGCAGCCCCCGGACGGGCATGACTGAAGCTTTCTTT.

This clonotype turned up a few times. V gene TRBV29-1 combines with J gene TRBJ1-1, with D possibly being TRBD1 (6 bases). The CDR3 totals 13 residues. Germline loops: CDR1 SQVTM, CDR2 ANQGSEA. V was clipped by 2 bases and J by 6 bases, with 13 bases between them. The CDR3 loop is CSVEFRQVPEAFF. The CDR3 nucleotides read TGCAGCGTTGAATTCAGACAGGTCCCTGAAGCTTTCTTT.

This chain joins TRBV20-1 and TRBJ2-7, with D unclear. The germline V and J ends were trimmed by 3 bases and 0 bases, with 12 bases remaining between them. The CDR3 extends over 14 amino acids. CDR1 and CDR2 from the germline V gene are DFQATT and SNEGSKA (reference sequence). CDR3 nucleotides: TGCAGTGCTAGTTCTGCCCTCAACTCCTACGAGCAGTACTTC. The encoded protein is CSASSALNSYEQYF.

The sample holds many counts of this clonotype. CDR3 amino acids: CASSLRQGRYEQYF. The CDR3 DNA reads TGCGCCAGCAGCCTGAGACAGGGTCGGTACGAGCAGTACTTC. This chain joins TRBV10-1 and TRBJ2-7; 7 bases match TRBD1. J lost 4 bases, V lost 6 bases, and 9 bases had no gene match. The germline gives CDR1 WNHNN, CDR2 SYGVQD (reference sequence). This CDR3 spans 14 amino acids.

The CDR3 coding sequence is TGCGCCAGCAGCCGGACGGGCGAAAATGGCTACACCTTC. It specifies CASSRTGENGYTF. J is TRBJ1-2 and V is TRBV5-1; D not certain. V was trimmed by 4 bases and J by 6 bases, leaving 13 bases between them. This CDR3 spans 13 amino acids. Germline CDR1 reads SGHRS; CDR2 reads YFSETQ.

This chain joins TRBV12-3 or TRBV12-4 and TRBJ2-7; 9 nucleotides line up with TRBD1. Trimming removed 3 bases from V and 7 bases from J; junction bases left unmatched: 10. The CDR3 runs to 15 residues. In nucleotides, the CDR3 is TGTGCCAGCAGTTTCTCGGACAGGGGCCGGGGAGAGCAGTACTTC. This sequence encodes CASSFSDRGRGEQYF.

The V and J genes are TRBV28 and TRBJ2-7, with no clear D. CDR3 length: 13 amino acids. The germline V and J ends were trimmed by 8 bases and 1 base, with 12 bases remaining between them. CDR1 and CDR2 (germline): MDHEN, SYDVKM. CDR3 sequence reads: CASEAPLSYEQYF. In DNA form, the CDR3 reads TGTGCCAGCGAAGCGCCGCTATCCTACGAGCAGTACTTC.

V is TRBV6-6 and J is TRBJ2-3, with D unclear. Germline loops: CDR1 MNHNY, CDR2 SVGAGI (reference sequence). V lost 0 bases and J lost 0, with 10 bases in between. This CDR3 is 16 amino acids long. The DNA of the CDR3 is TGTGCCAGCAGTTACTCGAGCCCAATCAGCACAGATACGCAGTATTTT. Translated, it gives CASSYSSPISTDTQYF.

In its sample, this clonotype was seen a few times. The V and J genes are TRBV19 and TRBJ1-6, with 8 bases lining up with TRBD1. V was pared by 7 bases and J by 4 bases, with 12 bases of the junction left unmatched. CDR1 LNHDA and CDR2 SQIVND come from the germline V gene (reference sequence). There are 17 residues in the CDR3. CDR3 in amino acids: CASMDQGASSYNSPLHF. The CDR3 coding sequence is TGTGCCAGTATGGATCAGGGGGCGAGCTCGTATAATTCACCCCTCCACTTT.